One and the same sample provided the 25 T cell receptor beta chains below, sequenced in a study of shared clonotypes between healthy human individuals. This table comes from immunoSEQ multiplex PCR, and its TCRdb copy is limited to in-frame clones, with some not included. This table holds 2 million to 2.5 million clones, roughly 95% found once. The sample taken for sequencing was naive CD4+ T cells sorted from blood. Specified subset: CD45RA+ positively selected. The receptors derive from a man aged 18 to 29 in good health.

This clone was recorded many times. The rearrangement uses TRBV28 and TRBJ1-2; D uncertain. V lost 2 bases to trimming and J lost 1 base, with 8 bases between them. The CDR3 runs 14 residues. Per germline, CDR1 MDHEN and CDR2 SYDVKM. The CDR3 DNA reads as TGTGCCAGCAGTTTAAGTCTCCTTAACTATGGCTACACCTTC. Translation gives CASSLSLLNYGYTF.

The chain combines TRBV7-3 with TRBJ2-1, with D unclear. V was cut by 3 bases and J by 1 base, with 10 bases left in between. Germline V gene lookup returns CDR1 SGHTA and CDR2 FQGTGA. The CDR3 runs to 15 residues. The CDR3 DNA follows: TGTGCCAGCAGCTTTGCAGGCCTGTCCTACAATGAGCAGTTCTTC. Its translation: CASSFAGLSYNEQFF.

The CDR3 DNA sequence: TGTGCCAGCAGCCCATGGGGCGGACAGGGTAAGAATGAGCAGTTCTTC. Its protein product is CASSPWGGQGKNEQFF. The V and J genes are TRBV6-6 and TRBJ2-1; TRBD1 matches 8 bases. This CDR3 has 16 amino acids. Trimming cost V 6 bases and J 7 bases; bases outside gene matches: 14. Per germline, CDR1 MNHNY and CDR2 SVGAGI (reference sequence).

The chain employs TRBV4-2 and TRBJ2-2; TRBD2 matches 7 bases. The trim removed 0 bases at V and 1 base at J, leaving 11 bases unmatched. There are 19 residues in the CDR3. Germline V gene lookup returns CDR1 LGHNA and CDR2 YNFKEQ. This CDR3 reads CASSQDQWAGRGNTGELFF. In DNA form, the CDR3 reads TGTGCCAGCAGCCAAGATCAATGGGCGGGGAGGGGGAACACCGGGGAGCTGTTTTTT.

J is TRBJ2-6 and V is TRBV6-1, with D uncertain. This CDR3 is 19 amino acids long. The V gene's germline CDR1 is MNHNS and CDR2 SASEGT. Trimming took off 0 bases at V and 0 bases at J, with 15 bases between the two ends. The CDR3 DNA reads TGTGCCAGCAGTGAAGCGCTTCCAGCTAAAAACTCTGGGGCCAACGTCCTGACTTTC. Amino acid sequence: CASSEALPAKNSGANVLTF.

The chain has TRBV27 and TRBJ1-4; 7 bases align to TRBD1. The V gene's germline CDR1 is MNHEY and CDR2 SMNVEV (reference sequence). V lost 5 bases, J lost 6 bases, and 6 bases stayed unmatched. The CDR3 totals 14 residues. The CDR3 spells CASSPQGIHEKLFF. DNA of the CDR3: TGTGCCAGCAGTCCACAGGGGATACATGAAAAACTGTTTTTT.

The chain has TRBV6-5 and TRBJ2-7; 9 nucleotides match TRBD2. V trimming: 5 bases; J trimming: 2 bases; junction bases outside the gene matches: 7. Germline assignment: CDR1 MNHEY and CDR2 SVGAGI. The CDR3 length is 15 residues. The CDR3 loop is CASSPRGLAPYEQYF. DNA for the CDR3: TGTGCCAGCAGTCCGAGGGGACTAGCCCCCTACGAGCAGTACTTC.

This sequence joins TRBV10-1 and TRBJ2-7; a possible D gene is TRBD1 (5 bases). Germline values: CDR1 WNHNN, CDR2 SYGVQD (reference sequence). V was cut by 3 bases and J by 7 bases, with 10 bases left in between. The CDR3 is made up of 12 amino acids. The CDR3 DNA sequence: TGCGCCAGCAGTGAAGGGGCGCGAGAGCAGTACTTC. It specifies CASSEGAREQYF.

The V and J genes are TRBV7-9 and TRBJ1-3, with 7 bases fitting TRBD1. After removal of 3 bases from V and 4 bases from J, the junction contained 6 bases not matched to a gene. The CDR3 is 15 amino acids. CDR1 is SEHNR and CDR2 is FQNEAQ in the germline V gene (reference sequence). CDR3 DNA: TGTGCCAGCAGCTTCGGCGGGACAGCCGGAAACACCATATATTTT. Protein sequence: CASSFGGTAGNTIYF.

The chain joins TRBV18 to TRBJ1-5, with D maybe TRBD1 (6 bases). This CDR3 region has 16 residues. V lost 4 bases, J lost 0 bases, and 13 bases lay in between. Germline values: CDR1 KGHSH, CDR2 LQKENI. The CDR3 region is CASSLSTGSSNQPQHF. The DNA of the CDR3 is TGTGCCAGCTCACTCAGCACAGGGAGTAGCAATCAGCCCCAGCATTTT.

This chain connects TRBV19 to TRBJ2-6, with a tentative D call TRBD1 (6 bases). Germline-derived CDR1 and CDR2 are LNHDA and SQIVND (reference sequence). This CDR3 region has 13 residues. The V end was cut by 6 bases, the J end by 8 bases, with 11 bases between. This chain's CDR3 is CASSIGGPNVLTF. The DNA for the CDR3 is TGTGCCAGTAGCATTGGGGGCCCCAACGTCCTGACTTTC.

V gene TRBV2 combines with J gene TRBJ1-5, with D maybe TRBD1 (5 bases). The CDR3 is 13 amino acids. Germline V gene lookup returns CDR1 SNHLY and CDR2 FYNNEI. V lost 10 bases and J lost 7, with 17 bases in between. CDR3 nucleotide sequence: TGTGCCACCCAGTACCGGGGCGGCCAGCCCCAGCATTTT. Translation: CATQYRGGQPQHF. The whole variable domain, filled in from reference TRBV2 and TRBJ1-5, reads EPEVTQTPSHQVTQMGQEVILRCVPISNHLYFYWYRQILGQKVEFLVSFYNNEISEKSEIFDDQFSVERPDGSNFTLKIRSTKLEDSAMYFCATQYRGGQPQHFGDGTRLSIL.

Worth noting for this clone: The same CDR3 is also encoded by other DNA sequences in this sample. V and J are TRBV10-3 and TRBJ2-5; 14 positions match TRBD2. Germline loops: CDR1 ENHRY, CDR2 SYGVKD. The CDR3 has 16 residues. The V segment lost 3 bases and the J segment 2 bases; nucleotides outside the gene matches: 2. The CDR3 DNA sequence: TGTGCCATCAGTGAAGGACTAGCGGGGGGTCAAGAGACCCAGTACTTC. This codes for CAISEGLAGGQETQYF.

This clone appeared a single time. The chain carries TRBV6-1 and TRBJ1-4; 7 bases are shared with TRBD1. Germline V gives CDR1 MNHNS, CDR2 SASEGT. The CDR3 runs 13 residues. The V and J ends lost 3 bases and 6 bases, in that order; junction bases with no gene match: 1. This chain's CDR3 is CASSETGYEKLFF. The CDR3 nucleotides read TGTGCCAGCAGTGAGACAGGGTATGAAAAACTGTTTTTT.

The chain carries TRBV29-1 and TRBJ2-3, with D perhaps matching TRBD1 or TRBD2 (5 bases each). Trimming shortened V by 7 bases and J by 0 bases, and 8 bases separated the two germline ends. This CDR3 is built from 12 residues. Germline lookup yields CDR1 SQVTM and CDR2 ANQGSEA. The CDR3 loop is CSDRDSTDTQYF. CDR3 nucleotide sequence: TGCAGCGACCGGGACAGCACAGATACGCAGTATTTT.

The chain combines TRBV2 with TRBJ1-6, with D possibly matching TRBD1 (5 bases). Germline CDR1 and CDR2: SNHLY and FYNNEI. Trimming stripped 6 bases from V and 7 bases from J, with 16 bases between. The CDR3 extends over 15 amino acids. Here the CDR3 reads CASSRQSEANSPLHF. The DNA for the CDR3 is TGTGCCAGCAGCAGACAGTCCGAGGCAAATTCACCCCTCCACTTT.

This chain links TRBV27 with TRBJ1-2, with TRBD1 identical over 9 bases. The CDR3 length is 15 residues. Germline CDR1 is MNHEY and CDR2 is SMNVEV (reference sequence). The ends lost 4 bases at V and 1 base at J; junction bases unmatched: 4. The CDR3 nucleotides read TGTGCCAGCAGTTACTCGGACAGGGGTAACTATGGCTACACCTTC. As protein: CASSYSDRGNYGYTF.

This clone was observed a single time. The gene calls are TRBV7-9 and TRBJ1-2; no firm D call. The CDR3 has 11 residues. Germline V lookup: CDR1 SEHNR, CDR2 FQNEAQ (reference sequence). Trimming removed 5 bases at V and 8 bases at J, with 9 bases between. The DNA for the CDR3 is TGTGCCAGCAGCCCTTCCATCGGCTACACCTTC. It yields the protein CASSPSIGYTF.

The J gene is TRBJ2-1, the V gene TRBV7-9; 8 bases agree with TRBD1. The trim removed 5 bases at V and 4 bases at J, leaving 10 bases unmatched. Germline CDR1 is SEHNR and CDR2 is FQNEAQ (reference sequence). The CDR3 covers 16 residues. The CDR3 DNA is TGTGCCAGCAGCAACTTAGGACGGGACAGGTACAATGAGCAGTTCTTC. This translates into CASSNLGRDRYNEQFF.

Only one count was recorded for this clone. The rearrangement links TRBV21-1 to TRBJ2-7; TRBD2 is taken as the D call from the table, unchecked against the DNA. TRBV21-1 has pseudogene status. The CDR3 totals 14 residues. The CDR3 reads CASSKGTEVYEQYF. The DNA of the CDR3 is TGTGCCAGCAGCAAGGGGACTGAGGTCTACGAGCAGTACTTC.

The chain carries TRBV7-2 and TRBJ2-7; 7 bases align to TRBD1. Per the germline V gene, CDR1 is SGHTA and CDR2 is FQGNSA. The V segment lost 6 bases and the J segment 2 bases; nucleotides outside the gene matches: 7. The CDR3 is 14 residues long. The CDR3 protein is CASRRPGQTYEQYF. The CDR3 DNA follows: TGTGCCAGCAGAAGACCGGGACAGACCTACGAGCAGTACTTC. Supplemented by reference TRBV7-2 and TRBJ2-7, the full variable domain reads GAGVSQSPSNKVTEKGKDVELRCDPISGHTALYWYRQSLGQGLEFLIYFQGNSAPDKSGLPSDRFSAERTGGSVSTLTIQRTQQEDSAVYLCASRRPGQTYEQYFGPGTRLTVT.

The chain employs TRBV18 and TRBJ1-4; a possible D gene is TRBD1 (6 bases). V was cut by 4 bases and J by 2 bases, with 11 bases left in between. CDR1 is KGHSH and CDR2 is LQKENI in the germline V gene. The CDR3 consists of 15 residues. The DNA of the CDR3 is TGTGCCAGCTCACGGACAGACCTGACTAATGAAAAACTGTTTTTT. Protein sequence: CASSRTDLTNEKLFF.

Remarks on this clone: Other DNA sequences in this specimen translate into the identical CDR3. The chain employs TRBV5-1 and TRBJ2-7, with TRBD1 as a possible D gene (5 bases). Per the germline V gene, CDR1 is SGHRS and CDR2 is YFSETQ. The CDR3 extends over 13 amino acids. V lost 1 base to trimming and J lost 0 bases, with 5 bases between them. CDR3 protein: CASSLTGSYEQYF. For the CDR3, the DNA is TGCGCCAGCAGCTTGACAGGCTCCTACGAGCAGTACTTC. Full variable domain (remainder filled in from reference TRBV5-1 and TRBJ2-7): KAGVTQTPRYLIKTRGQQVTLSCSPISGHRSVSWYQQTPGQGLQFLFEYFSETQRNKGNFPGRFSGRQFSNSRSEMNVSTLELGDSALYLCASSLTGSYEQYFGPGTRLTVT.

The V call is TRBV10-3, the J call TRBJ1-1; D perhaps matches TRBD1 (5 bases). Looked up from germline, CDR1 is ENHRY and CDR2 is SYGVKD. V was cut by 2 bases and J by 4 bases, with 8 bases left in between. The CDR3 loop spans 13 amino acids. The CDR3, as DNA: TGTGCCATCAGTGAGCAGGGCTCCACTGAAGCTTTCTTT. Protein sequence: CAISEQGSTEAFF.

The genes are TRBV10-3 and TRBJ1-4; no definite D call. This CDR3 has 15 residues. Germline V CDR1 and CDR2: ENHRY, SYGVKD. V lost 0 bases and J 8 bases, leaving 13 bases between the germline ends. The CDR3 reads CAISESNSPTEKLFF. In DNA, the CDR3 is TGTGCCATCAGTGAGTCGAACAGCCCTACAGAAAAACTGTTTTTT.